This record looks at one T cell receptor beta chain sequence and its context. Its antigen is still unknown. The source of the sample is a study of shared clonotypes between healthy human individuals. Study-level points and caveats: Relative to clonotypes present in all four donors, those not shared had lower generation probabilities. A small donor pool kept down the genetic and exposure-history diversity that was represented. Approximately 4.9% of naive CD4 clonotypes were shared across a few donors.

The CDR3 loop spans 15 amino acids. Trimming shortened V by 0 bases and J by 5 bases, and 9 bases separated the two germline ends. From germline, CDR1 is SGHRS and CDR2 YFSETQ. Profiling relied on immunoSEQ multiplex PCR, and the TCRdb table lists in-frame clones only, not all of them. The table lists about 1 million clones, around 76% of them singletons. All donors were healthy HIV-negative adults lacking recent acute infections or vaccinations. This TCR was sampled from a man younger than 35 in good health. The rearrangement joins TRBV5-1 to TRBJ1-6, with D tentatively TRBD1 (6 bases). Sequences were obtained from memory CD4+ T cells sorted from blood. Specified subset: CD45RA-negative fraction. Here the CDR3 DNA reads TGCGCCAGCAGCTTGGGGACAGACGATAATTCACCCCTCCACTTT. Protein product: CASSLGTDDNSPLHF.